The 31 T cell receptor beta chains reported below all come from one sample, sequenced in a study of T-cell reconstitution after alpha-beta-depleted transplantation in children. Preparation of the TCRbeta library was carried out with unique molecular identifiers. MiXCR, run by TCRdb on the PCR reads, gives a single entry per CDR3 protein. The table shows hundreds of thousands of distinct CDR3 sequences, with roughly a tenth occurring only once. The specimen was PBMCs, collected before TCRalphabeta/CD19-depleted stem cell transplant. These receptors all stem from a child aged 2-15 years with inherited bone marrow failure, due to receive a stem cell transplant.

This clonotype was observed at least ten times. This sequence joins TRBV7-9 and TRBJ2-3; TRBD1 aligns across 7 bases. The CDR3 sequence is 15 residues long. Per the germline V gene, CDR1 is SEHNR and CDR2 is FQNEAQ (reference sequence). V lost 3 bases, J lost 1 base, and 4 bases stayed unmatched. The CDR3, as DNA: TGTGCCAGCAGCTTCTCCACAGGGGGCACAGATACGCAGTATTTT. It codes for CASSFSTGGTDTQYF.

Ten or more counts support this clonotype. The genes are TRBV4-3 and TRBJ2-3, with 8 bases fitting TRBD2. Germline lookup yields CDR1 LGHNA and CDR2 YSLEER. The CDR3 runs to 15 residues. V shed 3 bases and J 5 bases; nucleotides not matched to a gene: 7. CDR3 sequence: CASSQGGLDLDTQYF. Here the CDR3 DNA reads TGCGCCAGCAGCCAGGGGGGACTAGATCTAGATACGCAGTATTTT.

Details on this clonotype: Just one base apart from a much larger clone, this may be a read error. The V and J genes are TRBV10-3 and TRBJ2-3, with 7 bases that match TRBD1. The ends lost 6 bases at V and 1 base at J; junction bases unmatched: 4. This CDR3 is built from 14 residues. The germline V gene encodes CDR1 ENHRY and CDR2 SYGVKD. CDR3 sequence reads: CAIRGTVGTDTQYF. The CDR3 DNA follows: TGTGCCATCAGGGGGACAGTGGGCACAGATACGCAGTATTTT.

This clonotype was seen ten or more times. This chain uses TRBV20-1 with TRBJ1-1, with TRBD1 as a possible D gene (5 bases). CDR1 is DFQATT and CDR2 is SNEGSKA in the germline V gene (reference sequence). The CDR3 spans 12 residues. Trimming took 0 bases from V and 8 from J, leaving 10 bases between them. The CDR3 region is CSARDMRGEAFF. The CDR3 bases are TGCAGTGCTAGAGATATGAGGGGCGAAGCTTTCTTT.

This clonotype occurred many times. The chain links TRBV7-9 to TRBJ2-7; 7 positions match TRBD2. CDR1 is SEHNR and CDR2 is FQNEAQ in the germline V gene (reference sequence). This CDR3 spans 14 amino acids. V shed 5 bases and J 2 bases; nucleotides not matched to a gene: 6. This CDR3 reads CASSLPSGPYEQYF. CDR3 nucleotide sequence: TGTGCCAGCAGCCTTCCTAGCGGACCCTACGAGCAGTACTTC.

This clonotype was found a few times. The chain couples TRBV4-3 to TRBJ1-2, with D possibly matching TRBD1 (6 bases). Trimming removed 4 bases at V and 3 bases at J, with 12 bases between. The CDR3 covers 14 residues. In germline, CDR1 is LGHNA, CDR2 YSLEER. The CDR3, as DNA: TGCGCCAGCAGCCGCGAGCGGACAGACTATGGCTACACCTTC. It codes for CASSRERTDYGYTF.

This clonotype was counted many times. V is TRBV28 and J is TRBJ2-5; D might be TRBD1 (5 bases). The V end lost 6 bases, the J end lost 0 bases, and 20 bases lay between the germline ends. In germline, CDR1 is MDHEN, CDR2 SYDVKM. The CDR3 runs 17 residues. The CDR3 is CASSSARTLGHQETQYF. DNA for the CDR3: TGTGCCAGCAGCTCCGCCCGAACTTTGGGGCACCAAGAGACCCAGTACTTC.

This clonotype was recorded at least ten times. The chain carries TRBV4-1 and TRBJ2-3; a weak D match, TRBD2 (6 bases). Trimming removed 0 bases at V and 2 bases at J, with 12 bases between. Germline V gene data show CDR1 as MGHRA and CDR2 as YSYEKL. The CDR3 totals 16 residues. The CDR3 loop reads CASSQDLGGTTDTQYF. DNA for the CDR3: TGCGCCAGCAGCCAAGACCTGGGCGGGACCACAGATACGCAGTATTTT.

The genes are TRBV4-3 and TRBJ2-1, with D possibly being TRBD1 or TRBD2 (5 bases each). V lost 3 bases to trimming and J lost 0 bases, with 15 bases between them. The CDR3 consists of 17 residues. Germline V gene data show CDR1 as LGHNA and CDR2 as YSLEER. The CDR3 here is CASSQKWDLSSYNEQFF. CDR3 sequence (DNA): TGCGCCAGCAGCCAGAAATGGGACCTAAGCTCCTACAATGAGCAGTTCTTC.

This clonotype has only a few counts. This rearrangement joins TRBV3-1 to TRBJ2-7; D is uncertain. The germline gives CDR1 LGHDT, CDR2 YNNKEL (reference sequence). V lost 0 bases and J 7 bases, leaving 4 bases between the germline ends. This CDR3 contains 11 residues. CDR3 sequence (DNA): TGTGCCAGCAGCCAAGAGGGGGAGCAGTACTTC. Residues: CASSQEGEQYF.

This clonotype was detected many times. This chain connects TRBV20-1 to TRBJ2-2, with TRBD2 matching 7 bases. The CDR3 is 14 residues long. V dropped 5 bases and J dropped 5; count of bases not matched to a gene: 8. Germline V gene data show CDR1 as DFQATT and CDR2 as SNEGSKA (reference sequence). The CDR3 sequence: CSAGEGQRTGELFF. In DNA, the CDR3 is TGCAGTGCTGGGGAGGGCCAACGAACCGGGGAGCTGTTTTTT.

This clonotype was counted a few times. This CDR3 is CSVVGESYGYTF. In DNA form, the CDR3 reads TGCAGCGTTGTGGGGGAGAGCTATGGCTACACCTTC. The chain combines TRBV29-1 with TRBJ1-2, with TRBD1 as a possible D gene (5 bases). The CDR3 is 12 amino acids. The germline V and J ends were trimmed by 4 bases and 4 bases, with 10 bases remaining between them. Germline values: CDR1 SQVTM, CDR2 ANQGSEA.

For this clonotype: A junction end diverges from the germline sequence, so it may reflect a read error. CDR3 nucleotide sequence: TGTGCCAGCAGTTTCCGGGAGGGCAATCACCCCCAGCATTTT. This gives the protein CASSFREGNHPQHF. V and J are TRBV12-3 or TRBV12-4 and TRBJ1-5; D is uncertain. This CDR3 is 14 amino acids long.

Only a few counts were recorded for this clonotype. CDR3 sequence reads: CATSRDRGGRGEQFF. Here the CDR3 DNA reads TGTGCCACCAGCAGAGATCGGGGGGGGCGCGGGGAGCAGTTCTTC. V usage is TRBV15 and J usage is TRBJ2-1, with 8 bases that match TRBD2. Per germline, CDR1 LNHNV and CDR2 YYDKDF (reference sequence). Germline trimming cut 0 bases from V and 10 bases from J; bases unmatched to any gene: 8. The CDR3 has 15 residues.

A word on this clonotype: This may stem from a read error, because a much larger clone lies one nucleotide away. The chain recombines TRBV7-2 with TRBJ2-1; 8 nucleotides match TRBD2. Germline CDR1 SGHTA, CDR2 FQGNSA. This CDR3 has 14 amino acids. This chain's CDR3 is CVSSFGAGGLTQFF. The CDR3 coding sequence is TGTGTCAGCAGCTTTGGCGCGGGAGGCTTAACCCAGTTCTTC.

For this clonotype: One end of the junction varies from germline; a read error may be responsible. The chain's CDR3 is CSALGLFLADYNEQLF. In DNA, the CDR3 is TGCAGTGCTTTAGGGCTGTTCCTAGCGGATTACAATGAGCAGCTCTTC. V and J are TRBV20-1 and TRBJ2-1; 7 bases map to TRBD2. This CDR3 has 16 amino acids. Germline V CDR1 and CDR2: DFQATT, SNEGSKA (reference sequence).

A word on this clonotype: This may come from a read error, since a much larger clone is one base off. This chain connects TRBV27 to TRBJ2-3; unclear D gene. The CDR3 runs to 17 residues. CDR1 is MNHEY, CDR2 SMNVEV, per germline (reference sequence). V lost 4 bases and J lost 1, with 18 bases in between. This CDR3 is CASSSPTPPPGTDTQYF. CDR3 nucleotide sequence: TGTGCCAGCAGTTCCCCTACCCCGCCTCCCGGCACAGATACGCAGTATTTT.

In its sample, this clonotype was seen a few times. V and J are TRBV10-3 and TRBJ2-5, with 8 bases aligning to TRBD2. V gave up 2 bases and J gave up 9 bases; unmatched junction bases: 11. This CDR3 has 15 residues. Per the germline V gene, CDR1 is ENHRY and CDR2 is SYGVKD. The CDR3 is CAISELAGSTGAQYF. The CDR3 DNA sequence: TGTGCCATCAGTGAGCTAGCGGGTTCTACGGGGGCCCAGTACTTC.

Only a few counts were recorded for this clonotype. The chain recombines TRBV29-1 with TRBJ2-7; 7 bases fit TRBD2. This CDR3 comprises 15 residues. V trimming: 7 bases; J trimming: 9 bases; junction bases outside the gene matches: 21. CDR1 SQVTM and CDR2 ANQGSEA come from the germline V gene. CDR3 residues: CSARGEGSLIFVQYF. CDR3 coding DNA: TGCAGCGCTCGTGGGGAGGGATCCTTGATATTCGTGCAGTACTTC.

This clonotype was detected only a few times. V and J are TRBV24-1 and TRBJ2-1; D call uncertain. There are 14 residues in the CDR3. Germline values: CDR1 KGHDR, CDR2 SFDVKD. V lost 1 base and J lost 5, with 8 bases in between. In nucleotides, the CDR3 is TGTGCCACCAGTGATTTTTTTGGGAACAATGAGCAGTTCTTC. This translates into CATSDFFGNNEQFF.

This clonotype was seen many times. The V and J genes are TRBV12-3 or TRBV12-4 and TRBJ1-1, with D hard to call. V was cut by 3 bases and J by 4 bases, with 9 bases left in between. The CDR3 contains 13 residues. The CDR3 reads CASSFERRTEAFF. As DNA, the CDR3 is TGTGCCAGCAGTTTCGAAAGGCGCACTGAAGCTTTCTTT.

This clonotype came up many times. The J gene is TRBJ2-1, the V gene TRBV7-9; the D is unclear. CDR3 length: 16 residues. V lost 7 bases and J lost 0, with 16 bases in between. Germline lookup yields CDR1 SEHNR and CDR2 FQNEAQ (reference sequence). The CDR3 bases are TGTGCCAGCACCGGCCGTCCGCAACACTCCTACAATGAGCAGTTCTTC. Amino acid sequence: CASTGRPQHSYNEQFF.

This chain connects TRBV27 to TRBJ2-5; D is possibly TRBD1 (5 bases). The germline CDR1 and CDR2 sequences are MNHEY and SMNVEV (reference sequence). This CDR3 is built from 15 residues. The germline V and J ends were trimmed by 5 bases and 4 bases, with 17 bases remaining between them. This chain's CDR3 is CASSPTQGRRETQYF. The CDR3 bases are TGTGCCAGCAGTCCGACCCAGGGTCGGAGAGAGACCCAGTACTTC.

This clonotype was recorded at least ten times. The chain is built from TRBV27 and TRBJ2-7, with D perhaps TRBD1 or TRBD2 (5 bases each). The V gene's germline CDR1 is MNHEY and CDR2 SMNVEV (reference sequence). There are 15 residues in the CDR3. V was pared by 8 bases and J by 4 bases, with 21 bases between. CDR3 protein: CASVQSVGASYEQYF. The DNA for the CDR3 is TGTGCCAGCGTACAGTCAGTCGGGGCCTCGTACGAGCAGTACTTC.

This clonotype was detected a few times. The chain recombines TRBV15 with TRBJ2-1, with D possibly TRBD2 on 6 matching bases. Germline V gene data show CDR1 as LNHNV and CDR2 as YYDKDF (reference sequence). V lost 0 bases, J lost 5 bases, and 17 bases lay in between. The CDR3 spans 17 residues. The DNA for the CDR3 is TGTGCCACCAGCAGAGATTACGGAGGTCGCGGGGACAATGAGCAGTTCTTC. This translates into CATSRDYGGRGDNEQFF. Filled out from reference TRBV15 and TRBJ2-1, the complete variable domain reads DAMVIQNPRYQVTQFGKPVTLSCSQTLNHNVMYWYQQKSSQAPKLLFHYYDKDFNNEADTPDNFQSRRPNTSFCFLDIRSPGLGDTAMYLCATSRDYGGRGDNEQFFGPGTRLTVL.

This clonotype was seen more than once but under ten times. The chain employs TRBV19 and TRBJ2-1, with D possibly being TRBD2 (6 bases). Trimming stripped 5 bases from V and 8 bases from J, with 16 bases between. The CDR3 covers 14 residues. Germline lookup yields CDR1 LNHDA and CDR2 SQIVND (reference sequence). The DNA for the CDR3 is TGTGCCAGTAGTCTAGCGCATGTCGGGGATGAGCAGTTCTTC. This translates into CASSLAHVGDEQFF.

This clonotype appeared many times. V is TRBV20-1 and J is TRBJ2-3, with TRBD1 as a possible D gene (6 bases). Looked up from germline, CDR1 is DFQATT and CDR2 is SNEGSKA (reference sequence). The CDR3 is 16 amino acids. Trimming pared 3 bases from V and 3 bases from J, leaving 19 bases between. In nucleotides, the CDR3 is TGCAGTGCTAGTAACCCCTGGACAGAAGCGACAGATACGCAGTATTTT. Its protein is CSASNPWTEATDTQYF.

In its sample, this clonotype was seen many times. The J gene is TRBJ2-1, the V gene TRBV27, with D perhaps matching TRBD2 (5 bases). The CDR3 spans 13 residues. Trimming removed 8 bases from V and 8 bases from J, with 16 bases in between. The germline CDR1 and CDR2 sequences are MNHEY and SMNVEV (reference sequence). The CDR3, as DNA: TGTGCCAGCGGCCGCGGGCTGGCCTATGAGCAGTTCTTC. Protein product: CASGRGLAYEQFF.

The chain uses TRBV19 and TRBJ2-3; D remains ambiguous. Germline lookup yields CDR1 LNHDA and CDR2 SQIVND (reference sequence). The ends were cut back, 1 base at V and 0 bases at J, with 8 bases in the middle. The CDR3 totals 15 residues. Written as DNA, the CDR3 is TGTGCCAGTAGTATAGTGGACGCGAGCACAGATACGCAGTATTTT. It translates to CASSIVDASTDTQYF.

Remarks on this clonotype: One end of the junction does not line up with germline, which may come from a read error. The rearrangement uses TRBV12-3 or TRBV12-4 and TRBJ2-7, with unresolved D. This CDR3 is built from 13 residues. The CDR3 DNA is TGTGCCAGCAGTTTGGTAGGGCCCTACGACCAGTACTTC. Its protein product is CASSLVGPYDQYF.

This clonotype has a count of ten or more. The chain employs TRBV12-3 or TRBV12-4 and TRBJ1-4; D is unclear. There are 13 residues in the CDR3. Trimming pared 6 bases from V and 4 bases from J, leaving 9 bases between. The CDR3 here is CASRTYLNEKLFF. The CDR3 DNA follows: TGTGCCAGCAGGACATATCTTAATGAAAAACTGTTTTTT.